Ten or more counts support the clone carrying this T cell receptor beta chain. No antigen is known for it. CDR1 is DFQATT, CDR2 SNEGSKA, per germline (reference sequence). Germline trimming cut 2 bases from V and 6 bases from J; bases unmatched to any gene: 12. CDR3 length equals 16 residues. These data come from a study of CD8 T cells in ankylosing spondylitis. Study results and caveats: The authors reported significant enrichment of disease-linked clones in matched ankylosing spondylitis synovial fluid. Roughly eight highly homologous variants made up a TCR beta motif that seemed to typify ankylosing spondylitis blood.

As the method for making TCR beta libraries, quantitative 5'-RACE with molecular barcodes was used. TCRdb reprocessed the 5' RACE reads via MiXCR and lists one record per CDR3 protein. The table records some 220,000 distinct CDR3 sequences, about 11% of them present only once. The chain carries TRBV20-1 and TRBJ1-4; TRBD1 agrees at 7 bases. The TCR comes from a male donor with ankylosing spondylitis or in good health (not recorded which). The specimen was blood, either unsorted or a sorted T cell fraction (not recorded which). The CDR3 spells CSARKGLGTAYEKLFF. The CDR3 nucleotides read TGCAGTGCTAGAAAGGGGCTGGGGACAGCCTATGAAAAACTGTTTTTT.